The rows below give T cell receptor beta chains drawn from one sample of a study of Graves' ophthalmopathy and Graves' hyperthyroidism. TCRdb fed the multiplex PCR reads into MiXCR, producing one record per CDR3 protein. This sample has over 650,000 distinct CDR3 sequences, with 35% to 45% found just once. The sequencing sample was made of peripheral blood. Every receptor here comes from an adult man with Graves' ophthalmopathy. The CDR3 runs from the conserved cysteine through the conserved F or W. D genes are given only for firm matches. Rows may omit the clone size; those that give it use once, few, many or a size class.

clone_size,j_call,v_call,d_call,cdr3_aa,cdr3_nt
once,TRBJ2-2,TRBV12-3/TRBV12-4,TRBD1,CASSPGQGAGLFF,TGTGCCAGCAGTCCAGGACAGGGGGCTGGGCTGTTTTTT
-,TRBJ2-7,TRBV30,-,CAWSVQNEQYF,TGTGCCTGGAGTGTACAAAACGAGCAGTACTTC
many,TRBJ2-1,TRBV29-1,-,CSVRQGYNEQFF,TGCAGCGTCAGGCAGGGTTACAATGAGCAGTTCTTC
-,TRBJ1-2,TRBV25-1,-,CASSGTGQGYGYTF,TGTGCCAGCAGCGGAACCGGGCAGGGATATGGCTACACCTTC
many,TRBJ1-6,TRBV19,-,CASRLGTGRHSPLHF,TGTGCCAGCCGGTTAGGGACCGGCCGTCATTCACCCCTCCACTTT
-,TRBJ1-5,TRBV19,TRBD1,CASSEKGAYHFEHF,TGTGCCAGTAGTGAAAAGGGGGCCTATCACTTCGAGCATTTT
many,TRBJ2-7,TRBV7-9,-,CASSLGRTYEQYF,TGTGCCAGCAGCTTAGGACGGACCTACGAGCAGTACTTC
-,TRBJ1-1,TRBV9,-,CASSGTASLTEAFF,TGTGCCAGCAGCGGGACAGCGAGCTTAACTGAAGCTTTCTTT
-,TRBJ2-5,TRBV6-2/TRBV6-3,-,CASSYGDEQETQYF,TGTGCCAGCAGTTACGGGGACGAACAAGAGACCCAGTACTTC
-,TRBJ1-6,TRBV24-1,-,CATSYRENSPLPF,TGTGCCACCAGCTACCGCGAGAATTCACCCCTCCCCTTC
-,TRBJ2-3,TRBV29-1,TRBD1,CSVYRGTTDTQYF,TGCAGCGTGTACAGGGGGACCACAGATACGCAGTATTTT
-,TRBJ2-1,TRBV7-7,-,CASSKRYLANEQFF,TGTGCCAGCAGCAAAAGATACTTAGCCAATGAGCAGTTCTTC
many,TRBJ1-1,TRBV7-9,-,CASSLEMNTEAFF,TGTGCCAGCAGTTTAGAGATGAACACTGAAGCTTTCTTT
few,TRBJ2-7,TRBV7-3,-,CASSLTDGPYYEQYF,TGTGCCAGCAGCTTAACGGACGGCCCATATTACGAGCAGTACTTC
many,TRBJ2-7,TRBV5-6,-,CASSLGSRQYF,TGTGCCAGCAGCTTGGGTTCGCGACAATACTTC
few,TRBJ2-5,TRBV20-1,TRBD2,CSASGTSASQETQYF,TGCAGTGCGTCCGGGACTAGCGCCAGCCAAGAGACCCAGTACTTC
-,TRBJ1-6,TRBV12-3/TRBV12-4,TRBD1,CASTPGQGTPLHF,TGTGCCAGCACCCCTGGACAGGGAACACCCCTCCACTTT
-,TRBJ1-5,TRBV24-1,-,CATSEPGFQPQHF,TGTGCCACCAGTGAGCCGGGGTTCCAGCCCCAGCATTTT
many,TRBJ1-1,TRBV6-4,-,CASSDLPGAGTEAFF,TGTGCCAGCAGTGACTTGCCGGGGGCAGGCACTGAAGCTTTCTTT
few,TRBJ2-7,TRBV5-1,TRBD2,CASSEAGVSYEQYF,TGCGCCAGCTCTGAAGCGGGAGTGAGTTACGAGCAGTACTTC
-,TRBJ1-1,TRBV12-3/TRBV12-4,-,CASGFGAGMNTEAFF,TGTGCTAGTGGTTTCGGGGCGGGGATGAACACTGAAGCTTTCTTT
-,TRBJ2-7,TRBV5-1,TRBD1,CASSVDRGPYEQYF,TGCGCCAGCAGCGTAGACAGGGGGCCCTACGAGCAGTACTTC
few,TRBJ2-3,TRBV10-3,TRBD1,CAIWTGGPDTQYF,TGTGCCATCTGGACAGGGGGTCCAGATACGCAGTATTTT
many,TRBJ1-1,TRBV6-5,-,CASSYSLANTEAFF,TGTGCCAGCAGTTACTCACTTGCGAACACTGAAGCTTTCTTT
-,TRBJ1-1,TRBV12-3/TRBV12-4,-,CASTIIEGDTEAFF,TGTGCCAGCACAATTATTGAGGGAGACACTGAAGCTTTCTTT
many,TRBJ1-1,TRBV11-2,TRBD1,CASSPFGQGRGAFF,TGTGCCAGCAGCCCCTTCGGACAGGGAAGGGGAGCTTTCTTT
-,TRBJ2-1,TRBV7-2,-,CASSFLVGSSYNEQFF,TGTGCCAGCAGCTTCCTCGTGGGTAGCTCCTACAATGAGCAGTTCTTC
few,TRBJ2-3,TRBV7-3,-,CASSLAGIKDTQYF,TGTGCCAGCAGCTTAGCCGGGATTAAGGATACGCAGTATTTT
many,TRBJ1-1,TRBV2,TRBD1,CASSVQGVRTEAFF,TGTGCCAGCAGTGTCCAGGGGGTTAGGACTGAAGCTTTCTTT
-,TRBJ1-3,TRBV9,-,CASRENRENTIYF,TGTGCCAGCAGGGAGAACAGGGAGAACACCATATATTTT